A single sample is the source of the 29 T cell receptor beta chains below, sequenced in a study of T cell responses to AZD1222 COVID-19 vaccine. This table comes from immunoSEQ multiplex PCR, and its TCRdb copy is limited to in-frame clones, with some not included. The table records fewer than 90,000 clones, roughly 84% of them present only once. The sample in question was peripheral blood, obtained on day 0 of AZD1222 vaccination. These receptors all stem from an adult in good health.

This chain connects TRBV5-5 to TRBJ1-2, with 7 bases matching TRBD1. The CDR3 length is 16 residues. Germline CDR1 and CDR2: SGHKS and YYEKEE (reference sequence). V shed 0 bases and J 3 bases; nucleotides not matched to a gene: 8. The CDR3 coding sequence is TGTGCCAGCAGCTTGGACAGGGGCAAAGTGGACTATGGCTACACCTTC. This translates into CASSLDRGKVDYGYTF.

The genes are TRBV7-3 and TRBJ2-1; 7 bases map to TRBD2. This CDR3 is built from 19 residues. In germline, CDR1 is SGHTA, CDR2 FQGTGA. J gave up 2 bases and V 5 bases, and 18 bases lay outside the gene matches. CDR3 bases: TGTGCCAGCAGCCCCTCCCTTGGCGGGAGTAAAGGCGCCTACAATGAGCAGTTCTTC. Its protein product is CASSPSLGGSKGAYNEQFF. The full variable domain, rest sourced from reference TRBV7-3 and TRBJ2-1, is GAGVSQTPSNKVTEKGKYVELRCDPISGHTALYWYRQSLGQGPEFLIYFQGTGAADDSGLPNDRFFAVRPEGSVSTLKIQRTERGDSAVYLCASSPSLGGSKGAYNEQFFGPGTRLTVL.

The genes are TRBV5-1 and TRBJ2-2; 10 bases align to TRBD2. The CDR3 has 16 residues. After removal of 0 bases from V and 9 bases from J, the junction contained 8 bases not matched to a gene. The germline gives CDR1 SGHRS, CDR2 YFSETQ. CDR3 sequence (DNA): TGCGCCAGCAGCTTGGATAGGCCTAGCGGGGGCCGGGAGCTGTTTTTT. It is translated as CASSLDRPSGGRELFF.

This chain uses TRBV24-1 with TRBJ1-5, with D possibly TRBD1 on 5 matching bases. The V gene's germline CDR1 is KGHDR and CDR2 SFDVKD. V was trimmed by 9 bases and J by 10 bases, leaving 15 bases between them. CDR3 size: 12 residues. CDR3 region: CATRGVGGPQHF. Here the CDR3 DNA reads TGTGCCACCCGGGGGGTAGGAGGACCCCAGCATTTT.

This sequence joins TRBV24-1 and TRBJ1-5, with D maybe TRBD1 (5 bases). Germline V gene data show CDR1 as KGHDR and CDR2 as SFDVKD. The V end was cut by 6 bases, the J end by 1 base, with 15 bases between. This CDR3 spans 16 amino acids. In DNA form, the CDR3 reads TGTGCCACCAGTCAAACAGGTCCAGGGAGCAATCAGCCCCAGCATTTT. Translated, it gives CATSQTGPGSNQPQHF.

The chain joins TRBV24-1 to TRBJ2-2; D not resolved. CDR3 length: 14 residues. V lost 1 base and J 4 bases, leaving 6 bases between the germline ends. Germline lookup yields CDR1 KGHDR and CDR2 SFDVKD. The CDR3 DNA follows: TGTGCCACCAGTGATTTCGGCAGCACCGGGGAGCTGTTTTTT. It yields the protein CATSDFGSTGELFF.

CDR3 DNA: TGTGCCATCAGTGGCCGGAGGACAGGGGGCTACGGCTACACCTTC. Its protein product is CAISGRRTGGYGYTF. The chain recombines TRBV10-3 with TRBJ1-2; 11 bases map to TRBD1. The CDR3 has 15 residues. The germline CDR1 and CDR2 sequences are ENHRY and SYGVKD. Germline trimming cut 4 bases from V and 8 bases from J; bases unmatched to any gene: 9.

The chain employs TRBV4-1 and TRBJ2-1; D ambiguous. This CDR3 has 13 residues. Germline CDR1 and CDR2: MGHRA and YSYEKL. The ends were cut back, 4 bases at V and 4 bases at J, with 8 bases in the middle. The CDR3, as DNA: TGCGCCAGCAGCCCAAGAGGTTACAATGAGCAGTTCTTC. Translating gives CASSPRGYNEQFF.

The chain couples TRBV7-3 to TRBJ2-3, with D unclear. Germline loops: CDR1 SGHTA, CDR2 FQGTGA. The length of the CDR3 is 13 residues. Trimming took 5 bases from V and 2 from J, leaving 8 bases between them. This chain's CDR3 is CASSRGLTDTQYF. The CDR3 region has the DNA TGTGCCAGCAGCCGCGGCCTCACAGATACGCAGTATTTT.

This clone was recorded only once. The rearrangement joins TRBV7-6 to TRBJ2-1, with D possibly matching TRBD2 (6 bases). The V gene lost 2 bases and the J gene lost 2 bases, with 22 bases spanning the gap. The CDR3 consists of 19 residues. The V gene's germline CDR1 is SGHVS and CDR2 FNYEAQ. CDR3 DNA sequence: TGTGCCAGCAGCTTACCAAGGACTAATCCTTCACGGGCCTACAATGAGCAGTTCTTC. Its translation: CASSLPRTNPSRAYNEQFF.

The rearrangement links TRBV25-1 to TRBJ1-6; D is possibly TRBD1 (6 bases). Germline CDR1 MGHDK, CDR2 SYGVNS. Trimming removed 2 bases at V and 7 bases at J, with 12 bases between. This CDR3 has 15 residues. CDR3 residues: CASSEPTGGNSPLHF. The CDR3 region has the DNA TGTGCCAGCAGTGAACCGACAGGCGGGAATTCACCCCTCCACTTT.

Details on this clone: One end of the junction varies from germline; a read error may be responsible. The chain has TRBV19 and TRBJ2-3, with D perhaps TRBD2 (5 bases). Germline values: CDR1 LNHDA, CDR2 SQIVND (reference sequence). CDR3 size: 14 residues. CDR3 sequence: CPQAAVSSTDTQYF. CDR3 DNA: TGCCCTCAAGCGGCAGTCTCTAGCACAGATACGCAGTATTTT.

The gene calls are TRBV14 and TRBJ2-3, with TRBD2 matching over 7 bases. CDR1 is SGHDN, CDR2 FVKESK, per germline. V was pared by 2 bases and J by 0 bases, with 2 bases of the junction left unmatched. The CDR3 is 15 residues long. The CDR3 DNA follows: TGTGCCAGCAGCCAATTGCGGGAGAGCACAGATACGCAGTATTTT. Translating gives CASSQLRESTDTQYF. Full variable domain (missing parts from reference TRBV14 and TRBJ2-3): EAGVTQFPSHSVIEKGQTVTLRCDPISGHDNLYWYRRVMGKEIKFLLHFVKESKQDESGMPNNRFLAERTGGTYSTLKVQPAELEDSGVYFCASSQLRESTDTQYFGPGTRLTVL.

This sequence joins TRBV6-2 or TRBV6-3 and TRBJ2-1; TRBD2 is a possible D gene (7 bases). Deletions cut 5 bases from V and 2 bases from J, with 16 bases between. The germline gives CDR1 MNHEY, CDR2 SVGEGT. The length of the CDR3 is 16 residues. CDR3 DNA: TGTGCCAGCAGTCAGGAGGGGGGAGGGACCTACAATGAGCAGTTCTTC. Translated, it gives CASSQEGGGTYNEQFF.

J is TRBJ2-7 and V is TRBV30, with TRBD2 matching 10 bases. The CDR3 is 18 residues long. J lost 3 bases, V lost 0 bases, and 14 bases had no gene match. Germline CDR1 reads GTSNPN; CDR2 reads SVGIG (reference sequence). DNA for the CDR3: TGTGCCTGGAGTGTACAGGTCTGGGGGACTAGCGCCATCTACGAGCAGTACTTC. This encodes CAWSVQVWGTSAIYEQYF. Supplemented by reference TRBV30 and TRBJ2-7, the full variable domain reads SQTIHQWPATLVQPVGSPLSLECTVEGTSNPNLYWYRQAAGRGLQLLFYSVGIGQISSEVPQNLSASRPQDRQFILSSKKLLLSDSGFYLCAWSVQVWGTSAIYEQYFGPGTRLTVT.

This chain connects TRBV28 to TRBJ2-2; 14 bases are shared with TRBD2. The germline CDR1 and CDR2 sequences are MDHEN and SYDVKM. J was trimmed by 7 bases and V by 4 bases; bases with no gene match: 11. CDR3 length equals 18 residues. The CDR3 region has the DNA TGTGCCAGCAGTTCCCTCCCGGGACTAGCGGGGGCTAACGGGGAGCTGTTTTTT. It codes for CASSSLPGLAGANGELFF.

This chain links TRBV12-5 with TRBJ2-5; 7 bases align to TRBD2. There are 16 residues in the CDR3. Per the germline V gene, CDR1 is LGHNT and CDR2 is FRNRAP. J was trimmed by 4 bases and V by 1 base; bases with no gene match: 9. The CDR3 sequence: CASGLGNAGEGETQYF. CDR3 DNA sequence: TGTGCTAGTGGTTTGGGGAACGCGGGAGAGGGAGAGACCCAGTACTTC.

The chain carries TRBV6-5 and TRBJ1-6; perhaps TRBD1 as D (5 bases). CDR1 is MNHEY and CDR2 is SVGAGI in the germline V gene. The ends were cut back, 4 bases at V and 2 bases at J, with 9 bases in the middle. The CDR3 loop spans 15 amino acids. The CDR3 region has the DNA TGTGCCAGCAGTTTCCGGGACGCCTATAATTCACCCCTCCACTTT. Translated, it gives CASSFRDAYNSPLHF.

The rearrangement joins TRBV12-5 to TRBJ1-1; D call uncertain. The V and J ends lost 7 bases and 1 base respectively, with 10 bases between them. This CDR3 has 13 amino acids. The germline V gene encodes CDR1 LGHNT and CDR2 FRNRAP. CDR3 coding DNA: TGTGCTAGTGCAACACATTGGAACACTGAAGCTTTCTTT. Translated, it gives CASATHWNTEAFF.

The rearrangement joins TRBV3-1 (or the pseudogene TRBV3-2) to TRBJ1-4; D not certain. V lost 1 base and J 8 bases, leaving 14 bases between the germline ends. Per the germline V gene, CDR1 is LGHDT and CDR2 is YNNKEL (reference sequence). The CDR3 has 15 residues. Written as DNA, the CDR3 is TGTGCCAGCAGCCAAGGTACCACACCAGAAGAAAAACTGTTTTTT. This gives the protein CASSQGTTPEEKLFF.

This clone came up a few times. The CDR3: CASSLLINSPLHF. The CDR3 coding sequence is TGTGCCAGCAGTTTATTAATCAATTCACCCCTCCACTTT. This chain joins TRBV27 and TRBJ1-6; D is ambiguous. CDR3 length equals 13 residues. Germline-derived CDR1 and CDR2 are MNHEY and SMNVEV (reference sequence). Deletions cut 1 base from V and 7 bases from J, with 5 bases between.

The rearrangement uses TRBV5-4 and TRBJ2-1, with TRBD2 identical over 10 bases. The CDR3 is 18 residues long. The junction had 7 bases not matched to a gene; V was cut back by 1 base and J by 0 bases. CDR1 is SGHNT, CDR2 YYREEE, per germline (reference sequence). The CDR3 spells CASSLLAGGRSSYNEQFF. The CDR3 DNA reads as TGTGCCAGCAGCTTGTTAGCGGGGGGCCGTAGCTCCTACAATGAGCAGTTCTTC.

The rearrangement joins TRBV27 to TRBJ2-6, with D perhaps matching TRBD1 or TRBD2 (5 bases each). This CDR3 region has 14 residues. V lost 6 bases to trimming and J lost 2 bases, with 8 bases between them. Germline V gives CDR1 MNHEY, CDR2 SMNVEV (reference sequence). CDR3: CASSRDPGANVLTF. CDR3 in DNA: TGTGCCAGCAGCAGGGACCCTGGGGCCAACGTCCTGACTTTC.

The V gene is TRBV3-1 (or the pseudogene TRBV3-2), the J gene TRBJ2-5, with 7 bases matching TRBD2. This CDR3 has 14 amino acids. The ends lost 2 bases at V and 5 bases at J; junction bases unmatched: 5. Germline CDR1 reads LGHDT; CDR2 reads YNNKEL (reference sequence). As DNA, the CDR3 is TGTGCCAGCAGCCAATTGGTGGGGGGGGAGACCCAGTACTTC. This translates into CASSQLVGGETQYF.

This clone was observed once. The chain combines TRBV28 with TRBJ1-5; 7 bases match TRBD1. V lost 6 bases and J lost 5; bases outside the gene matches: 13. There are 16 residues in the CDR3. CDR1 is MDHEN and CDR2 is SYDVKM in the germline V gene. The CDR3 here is CASSPTGQPQDQPQHF. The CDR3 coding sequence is TGTGCCAGCAGCCCAACGGGACAGCCTCAAGATCAGCCCCAGCATTTT.

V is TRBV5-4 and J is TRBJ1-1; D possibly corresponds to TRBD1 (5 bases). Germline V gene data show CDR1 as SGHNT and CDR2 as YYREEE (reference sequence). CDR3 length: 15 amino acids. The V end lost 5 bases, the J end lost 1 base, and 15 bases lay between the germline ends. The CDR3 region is CASRPRGGENTEAFF. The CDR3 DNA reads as TGTGCCAGCAGGCCCCGGGGAGGGGAGAACACTGAAGCTTTCTTT.

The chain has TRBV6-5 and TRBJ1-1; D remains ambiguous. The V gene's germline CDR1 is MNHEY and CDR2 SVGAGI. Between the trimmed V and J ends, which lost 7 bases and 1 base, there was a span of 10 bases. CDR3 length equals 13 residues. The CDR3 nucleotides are TGTGCCAGCACCCCGTCAGCGAACACTGAAGCTTTCTTT. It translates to CASTPSANTEAFF.

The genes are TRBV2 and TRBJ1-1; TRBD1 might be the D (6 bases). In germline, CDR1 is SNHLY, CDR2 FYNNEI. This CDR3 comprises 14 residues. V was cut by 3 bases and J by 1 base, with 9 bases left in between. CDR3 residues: CASSDRDTNTEAFF. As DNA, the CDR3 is TGTGCCAGCAGTGACAGGGACACGAACACTGAAGCTTTCTTT.

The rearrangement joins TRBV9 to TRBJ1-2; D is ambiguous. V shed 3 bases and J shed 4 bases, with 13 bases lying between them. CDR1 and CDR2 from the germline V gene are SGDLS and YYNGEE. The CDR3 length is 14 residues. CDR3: CASSARGAIYGYTF. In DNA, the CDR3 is TGTGCCAGCAGCGCGCGCGGCGCTATCTATGGCTACACCTTC. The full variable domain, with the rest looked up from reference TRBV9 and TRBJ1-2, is DSGVTQTPKHLITATGQRVTLRCSPRSGDLSVYWYQQSLDQGLQFLIQYYNGEERAKGNILERFSAQQFPDLHSELNLSSLELGDSALYFCASSARGAIYGYTFGSGTRLTVV.